What follows is one T cell receptor beta chain and its context. What it recognizes is unknown. A mixed TRB-A/B primer pool amplified rearranged TRB by multiplex touch-down PCR. TCRdb analysed the multiplex PCR reads with MiXCR anew, one entry per CDR3 protein. The profile shows some 2,300 distinct CDR3 sequences, under 25% of them singletons. The CDR3 is 16 residues long. Germline CDR1 reads GTSNPN; CDR2 reads SVGIG (reference sequence). Deletions cut 3 bases from V and 4 bases from J, with 21 bases between. The entry originates in a study of T cell repertoires in aging, cancer and after chemotherapy. Study-level findings and limits: In cancer patients, declining TCR diversity with age involved lost richness and lost evenness.

Amplification of TCR beta used genomic DNA extracted from peripheral blood. This TCR derives from a human donor with a solid tumor. The sample was blood. J is TRBJ1-1 and V is TRBV30, with D maybe TRBD1 (5 bases). Here the CDR3 DNA reads TGTGCCTGGAGCGCCCCCGGGGGGGGGAGGGGCACTGAAGCTTTCTTT. This gives the protein CAWSAPGGGRGTEAFF.